One and the same sample provided the 13 T cell receptor beta chains below, sequenced in a study of post-analysis software for immune sequencing data (dated by TCRdb to the mid-2010s). Study-wide conclusions, independent of this receptor: Four or five TRBV segments, including TRBV5-6, TRBV5-1 and TRBV20-1, were significantly more frequent in patients than controls.

The library was prepared using PCR. The instrument was an Illumina HiSeq 2500. Unique molecular identifiers were incorporated into TCR beta cDNA libraries to reduce PCR and sequencing biases. TCRdb itself trimmed the public reads at Q25 with fastp, ran MiXCR and retained productive beta chains. When rows share a CDR3 protein, they turn into one entry using the most common DNA and genes. Counted in this sample were about 400,000 distinct CDR3 sequences; approximately 33% of them appeared once. The ten top clones hold 10% to 15% of the sample. The antigens of these receptors remain unknown. The specimen sequenced was blood. These receptors all stem from a girl aged 5-17 years with multiple sclerosis.

This clonotype was recorded at least ten times. The rearrangement links TRBV29-1 to TRBJ2-7; D is possibly TRBD1 (5 bases). Germline CDR1 and CDR2: SQVTM and ANQGSEA. Trimming removed 0 bases at V and 0 bases at J, with 9 bases between. The CDR3 runs to 14 residues. The CDR3 protein is CSVEDRGGSYEQYF. DNA of the CDR3: TGCAGCGTTGAAGATAGGGGTGGCTCCTACGAGCAGTACTTC.

This clonotype was observed at least ten times. The gene calls are TRBV4-1 and TRBJ2-3, with D possibly matching TRBD2 (6 bases). Trimming cost V 1 base and J 2 bases, with 19 bases left between them. The CDR3 runs to 18 residues. The germline CDR1 and CDR2 sequences are MGHRA and YSYEKL. This CDR3 reads CASSQGSAGLISTDTQYF. The CDR3 nucleotides are TGCGCCAGCAGCCAAGGTTCTGCGGGACTGATATCCACAGATACGCAGTATTTT.

This rearrangement joins TRBV12-3 or TRBV12-4 to TRBJ1-6; D is perhaps TRBD1 (6 bases). The CDR3 totals 15 residues. Trimming took 7 bases from V and 7 from J, leaving 17 bases between them. The CDR3 DNA follows: TGTGCCAGCACCACTCCCGGGGGCTCCAATTCACCCCTCCACTTT. The encoded protein is CASTTPGGSNSPLHF.

In its sample, this clonotype was seen a few times. CDR3 amino acids: CASSSNRAANYGYTF. Written as DNA, the CDR3 is TGTGCCAGCAGCTCCAATCGTGCAGCTAACTATGGCTACACCTTC. The rearrangement joins TRBV16 to TRBJ1-2; D not certain. Germline V gene lookup returns CDR1 KGHSY and CDR2 FQNENV. V shed 5 bases and J shed 0 bases, with 13 bases lying between them. This CDR3 comprises 15 residues.

The chain is built from TRBV4-3 and TRBJ2-2, with 8 bases that match TRBD1. The CDR3 totals 17 residues. Trimming took 5 bases from V and 5 from J; bases not matched to a gene: 13. Looked up from germline, CDR1 is LGHNA and CDR2 is YSLEER. The chain's CDR3 is CASSYGRGLLETGELFF. The CDR3 DNA sequence: TGCGCCAGCAGCTACGGCAGGGGGCTTTTGGAAACCGGGGAGCTGTTTTTT.

The chain links TRBV12-3 or TRBV12-4 to TRBJ2-7; the D is unclear. This CDR3 comprises 14 residues. The V and J ends lost 4 bases and 0 bases respectively, with 10 bases between them. The chain's CDR3 is CASSSLSDSYEQYF. CDR3 nucleotide sequence: TGTGCCAGCAGTTCCCTCAGTGACTCCTACGAGCAGTACTTC.

This clonotype appeared a few times. V usage is TRBV6-2 or TRBV6-3 and J usage is TRBJ2-7, with 7 bases that match TRBD2. The junction had 8 bases not matched to a gene; V was cut back by 6 bases and J by 0 bases. Germline CDR1 and CDR2: MNHEY and SVGEGT. This CDR3 has 15 amino acids. The CDR3 DNA is TGTGCCAGCAGGAGCGGGACTGGTAGCTCCTACGAGCAGTACTTC. It translates to CASRSGTGSSYEQYF.

The V and J genes are TRBV6-2 or TRBV6-3 and TRBJ2-3; TRBD1 agrees at 10 bases. The junction had 10 bases not matched to a gene; V was cut back by 5 bases and J by 2 bases. This CDR3 is built from 17 residues. Germline assignment: CDR1 MNHEY and CDR2 SVGEGT. CDR3 bases: TGTGCCAGCAGTCCGCCGGGACAGGGGTTCGTCACAGATACGCAGTATTTT. It translates to CASSPPGQGFVTDTQYF.

About this clonotype: One junction end disagrees with the germline gene, perhaps due to a read error. This chain connects TRBV3-1 to TRBJ1-2; D uncertain. Looked up from germline, CDR1 is LGHDT and CDR2 is YNNKEL (reference sequence). This CDR3 comprises 15 residues. The chain's CDR3 is CARSQVFGVNYGYTF. CDR3 in DNA: TGTGCCCGCAGCCAAGTCTTCGGTGTCAACTATGGCTACACCTTC.

This clonotype has more than one count but fewer than ten. V and J are TRBV7-9 and TRBJ1-2; no clear D gene. Trimming shortened V by 7 bases and J by 8 bases, and 14 bases separated the two germline ends. Per the germline V gene, CDR1 is SEHNR and CDR2 is FQNEAQ (reference sequence). The CDR3 contains 12 residues. The CDR3 DNA follows: TGTGCCAGCACCCTCTGGGGTGGCGGCTACACCTTC. Residues: CASTLWGGGYTF. Filled out from reference TRBV7-9 and TRBJ1-2, the complete variable domain reads DTGVSQNPRHKITKRGQNVTFRCDPISEHNRLYWYRQTLGQGPEFLTYFQNEAQLEKSRLLSDRFSAERPKGSFSTLEIQRTEQGDSAMYLCASTLWGGGYTFGSGTRLTVV.

The gene calls are TRBV6-5 and TRBJ1-1, with 8 bases that match TRBD1. This CDR3 spans 16 amino acids. The V gene's germline CDR1 is MNHEY and CDR2 SVGAGI. Trimming took 7 bases from V and 1 from J; bases not matched to a gene: 11. CDR3: CASTAGTGDRNTEAFF. CDR3 coding DNA: TGTGCCAGCACCGCCGGGACAGGCGATAGGAACACTGAAGCTTTCTTT.

This clonotype was picked up a small number of times. CDR3 amino acids: CASSFPGLVQETQYF. The CDR3 DNA reads TGCGCCAGCAGCTTTCCGGGACTTGTTCAAGAGACCCAGTACTTC. The V and J genes are TRBV5-1 and TRBJ2-5, with D possibly TRBD2 on 6 matching bases. With 2 bases removed from V and 2 bases from J, the gap between germline ends came to 13 bases. The CDR3 totals 15 residues. Germline V gene sequence: CDR1 SGHRS, CDR2 YFSETQ.

This clonotype showed up just a few times. The V call is TRBV6-5, the J call TRBJ2-5; D possibly corresponds to TRBD2 (5 bases). Germline CDR1 is MNHEY and CDR2 is SVGAGI. V lost 2 bases and J lost 1, with 8 bases in between. This CDR3 is built from 14 residues. The CDR3 spells CASSYNSVQETQYF. For the CDR3, the DNA is TGTGCCAGCAGTTACAATAGCGTCCAAGAGACCCAGTACTTC.